These 4 T cell receptor beta chains came from one sample sequenced in a study of control samples from healthy donors and cancer patients. TCRdb keeps only in-frame clones here, not all; method: immunoSEQ multiplex PCR. Here the sample spans approximately 70,000 clones, 84% being singletons. Sequencing was done on a sample of blood. These receptors all stem from a man between 45 and 60 years old in good health.

V gene TRBV25-1 combines with J gene TRBJ2-7; 8 positions agree with TRBD2. CDR3 length: 14 amino acids. Germline V gene sequence: CDR1 MGHDK, CDR2 SYGVNS. Trimming removed 8 bases from V and 3 bases from J; junction bases left unmatched: 9. CDR3 amino acids: CASSRGGFFYEQYF. As DNA, the CDR3 is TGTGCCAGCTCCCGGGGGGGGTTCTTCTACGAGCAGTACTTC.

V gene TRBV7-3 combines with J gene TRBJ1-1, with 7 bases lining up with TRBD1. This CDR3 has 14 residues. V was clipped by 7 bases and J by 1 base; unmatched bases: 6. Germline lookup yields CDR1 SGHTA and CDR2 FQGTGA. This CDR3 is CASKTTGSNTEAFF. The CDR3 DNA follows: TGTGCCAGCAAAACGACAGGGTCGAACACTGAAGCTTTCTTT.

The genes are TRBV4-3 and TRBJ2-7; 8 bases map to TRBD1. The CDR3 spans 18 residues. The trim removed 3 bases at V and 4 bases at J, leaving 17 bases unmatched. Germline V gene lookup returns CDR1 LGHNA and CDR2 YSLEER. The CDR3 DNA reads as TGCGCCAGCAGCCATGACACCTCCTCCTGGGACAGGACTTACGAGCAGTACTTC. It encodes CASSHDTSSWDRTYEQYF.

This clone turned up a few times. V gene TRBV4-1 combines with J gene TRBJ1-1; D not certain. V was trimmed by 4 bases and J by 2 bases, leaving 11 bases between them. CDR1 is MGHRA, CDR2 YSYEKL, per germline. The CDR3 spans 14 residues. CDR3 loop: CASSPRAGNTEAFF. CDR3 coding DNA: TGCGCCAGCAGCCCCCGGGCGGGTAACACTGAAGCTTTCTTT.